These 2 T cell receptor beta chains originate from one sample sequenced in a study of T cells after yellow fever vaccination. Via MiXCR, TCRdb re-called the 5' RACE reads, giving one row per CDR3 protein. Here the sample spans some 600,000 distinct CDR3 sequences, 17% being singletons. This specimen consisted of PBMCs, obtained 5 to 6 days after the first yellow fever vaccination. Receptors were obtained from a man aged 18-30 years who received the YFV17D yellow fever vaccine.

The chain combines TRBV12-3 or TRBV12-4 with TRBJ1-1, with D unclear. V lost 3 bases to trimming and J lost 8 bases, with 7 bases between them. The CDR3 is 11 amino acids. CDR3 coding DNA: TGTGCCAGCAGTTTGCTCAGGGAAGCTTTCTTT. It encodes CASSLLREAFF.

The chain uses TRBV20-1 and TRBJ1-2, with D uncertain. The V gene lost 0 bases and the J gene lost 4 bases, with 9 bases spanning the gap. Looked up from germline, CDR1 is DFQATT and CDR2 is SNEGSKA (reference sequence). The CDR3 is 13 residues long. CDR3 sequence (DNA): TGCAGTGCTAGAGATTCCCTGGGCTATGGCTACACCTTC. Translated: CSARDSLGYGYTF.